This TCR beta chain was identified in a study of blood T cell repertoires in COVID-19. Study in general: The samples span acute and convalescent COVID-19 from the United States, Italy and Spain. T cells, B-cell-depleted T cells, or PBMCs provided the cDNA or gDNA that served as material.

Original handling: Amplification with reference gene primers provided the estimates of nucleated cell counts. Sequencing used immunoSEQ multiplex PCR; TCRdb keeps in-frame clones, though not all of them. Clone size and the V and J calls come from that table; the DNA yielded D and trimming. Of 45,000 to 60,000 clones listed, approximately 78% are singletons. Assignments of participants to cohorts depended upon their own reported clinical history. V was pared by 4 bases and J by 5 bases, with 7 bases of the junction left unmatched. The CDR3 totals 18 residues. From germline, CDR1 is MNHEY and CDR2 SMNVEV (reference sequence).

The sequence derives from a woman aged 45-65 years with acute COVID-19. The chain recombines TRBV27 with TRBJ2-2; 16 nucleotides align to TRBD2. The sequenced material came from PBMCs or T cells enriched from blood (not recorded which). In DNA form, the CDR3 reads TGTGCCAGCAGTTCGCCGGGACTAGCGGGGGGGGATACCGGGGAGCTGTTTTTT. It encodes CASSSPGLAGGDTGELFF.